Listed below are T cell receptor beta chains from one sample, sequenced in a study of metastatic and nonmetastatic thyroid tumors. Via MiXCR, TCRdb re-called the PCR reads. Of 35,000 to 50,000 clones in the sample, less than 20% are singletons; the top ten hold about a tenth. Sample: tumor tissue. The receptors here all came from a female donor with papillary thyroid cancer or a benign thyroid nodule (not recorded which). Some clones in this sample may be carry-over from other donors' samples. The CDR3 runs from the conserved cysteine through the conserved F or W. D genes are given only for firm matches. Where a row states a size, it is once, few, many or the class of an expanded clone; other rows omit it.

CDR3 length,V gene,clone size,D gene,J gene,CDR3 protein,CDR3 DNA
15,TRBV5-8,few,-,TRBJ2-7,CASSLAGSTSYDQCF,TGTGCCAGCAGCTTGGCGGGGTCCACTTCCTACGATCAGTGCTTC
14,TRBV6-1,many,TRBD1,TRBJ2-7,CASTPGQGTYEQYF,TGTGCCAGCACCCCGGGACAGGGCACCTACGAGCAGTACTTC
16,TRBV5-1,many,TRBD1,TRBJ2-7,CASSLVWDRGWYEQYF,TGCGCCAGCAGCTTGGTCTGGGACAGGGGGTGGTACGAGCAGTACTTC
16,TRBV4-2,many,-,TRBJ1-1,CASSQGEAGRGTEAFF,TGTGCCAGCAGCCAAGGGGAGGCAGGGAGGGGCACTGAAGCTTTCTTT
12,TRBV19,few,-,TRBJ2-2,CASSAGTGELFF,TGTGCCAGTAGCGCAGGGACCGGGGAGCTGTTTTTT
16,TRBV5-1,many,-,TRBJ2-5,CASSPGSSTDQETQYF,TGCGCCAGCAGCCCCGGGTCTTCCACCGACCAAGAGACCCAGTACTTC
14,TRBV20-1,-,-,TRBJ1-6,CSAMGQWAWSPLHF,TGCAGTGCTATGGGGCAGTGGGCTTGGTCACCCCTCCACTTT
16,TRBV9,-,-,TRBJ1-4,CASSGDYRATNEKLFF,TGTGCCAGCAGCGGAGACTACAGAGCAACTAATGAAAAACTGTTTTTT
15,TRBV27,many,-,TRBJ2-3,CASSLSSGNTDTQYF,TGTGCCAGCAGTTTATCAAGCGGAAACACAGATACGCAGTATTTT
18,TRBV30,many,-,TRBJ2-1,CAWSQGRGITRGYNEQFF,TGTGCCTGGAGTCAAGGCAGGGGCATAACCCGGGGCTACAATGAGCAGTTCTTC
16,TRBV6-1,many,TRBD2,TRBJ2-5,CASTLGGGARLETQYF,TGTGCCAGCACCCTGGGGGGGGGAGCCAGGCTAGAGACCCAGTACTTC
14,TRBV11-3,many,TRBD2,TRBJ2-5,CASEAGGGQETQYF,TGTGCCAGCGAGGCGGGAGGGGGGCAAGAGACCCAGTACTTC
13,TRBV18,many,-,TRBJ2-7,CASSPRQDGEQYF,TGTGCCAGCTCACCCCGACAGGATGGCGAGCAGTACTTC
12,TRBV28,many,-,TRBJ1-2,CASNEVVGGYTF,TGTGCCAGCAACGAGGTCGTGGGTGGCTACACCTTC
11,TRBV6-1,many,-,TRBJ1-1,CASSENTEAFF,TGTGCCAGCAGCGAGAACACTGAAGCTTTCTTT
14,TRBV28,many,-,TRBJ1-1,CASSLVRDFTEAFF,TGTGCCAGCAGTTTAGTTCGGGACTTCACTGAAGCTTTCTTT
13,TRBV30,many,TRBD1,TRBJ2-4,CACGQDRAPIQYF,TGTGCCTGCGGCCAAGACAGGGCCCCCATTCAGTACTTC
22,TRBV6-2/TRBV6-3,few,-,TRBJ2-1,CASRPSYRVVWDPRSSYNEQFF,TGTGCCAGCCGCCCCTCCTACAGGGTTGTATGGGACCCTCGCAGCTCCTACAATGAGCAGTTCTTC
15,TRBV27,many,-,TRBJ2-3,CASSLYGTHTDTQYF,TGTGCCAGCAGTTTATATGGCACGCACACAGATACGCAGTATTTT
13,TRBV28,-,TRBD1,TRBJ2-7,CASSYRGLGEQYF,TGTGCCAGCAGTTATAGGGGGCTGGGAGAGCAGTACTTC
15,TRBV15,many,TRBD1,TRBJ2-7,CATSRRQGAAYEQYF,TGTGCCACCAGCAGGAGACAGGGGGCAGCTTACGAGCAGTACTTC
15,TRBV7-2,many,-,TRBJ2-5,CASSLVEQSQETQYF,TGTGCCAGCAGCTTAGTTGAACAGAGCCAAGAGACCCAGTACTTC
15,TRBV4-2,many,-,TRBJ1-5,CASSQELRSNQPQHF,TGTGCCAGCAGCCAAGAGTTGAGGAGCAACCAGCCCCAGCATTTT
16,TRBV11-2,many,-,TRBJ1-6,CASSLRQEVYNSPLHF,TGTGCCAGCAGTCTTAGACAGGAGGTTTATAATTCACCCCTCCACTTT
13,TRBV5-1,many,-,TRBJ2-7,CASSRDTSYEQYF,TGCGCCAGCAGCCGGGACACCTCCTACGAGCAGTACTTC
12,TRBV10-2,many,-,TRBJ2-5,CASSESGETQYF,TGCGCCAGCAGTGAGTCGGGAGAGACCCAGTACTTC
15,TRBV4-2,many,-,TRBJ2-3,CASSQDPNIDDTQYF,TGTGCCAGCAGCCAAGACCCCAATATTGATGATACGCAGTATTTT
13,TRBV20-1,-,-,TRBJ1-2,CSARIMARYGYTF,TGCAGTGCTAGAATCATGGCCCGCTATGGCTACACCTTC
15,TRBV6-1,-,TRBD1,TRBJ1-2,CASMPRGQARYGYTF,TGTGCCAGCATGCCCCGGGGACAGGCTCGATATGGATACACCTTC
14,TRBV11-2,many,TRBD1,TRBJ2-7,CASSFAGGSYEQYF,TGTGCCAGCAGCTTTGCAGGGGGCTCCTACGAGCAGTACTTC
18,TRBV27,-,-,TRBJ2-7,CASSPLTVVRQDCYEQYF,TGTGCCAGCAGTCCCTTGACAGTGGTTCGTCAAGACTGCTACGAGCAGTACTTC
13,TRBV20-1,many,-,TRBJ2-5,CSARRQSQETQYF,TGCAGTGCTAGGAGGCAGTCCCAAGAGACCCAGTACTTC
14,TRBV6-1,many,TRBD1,TRBJ1-5,CASSEGQGNQPQHF,TGTGCCAGCAGTGAGGGACAGGGCAATCAGCCCCAGCATTTT
15,TRBV11-2,-,TRBD2,TRBJ2-3,CASSPSGGRTDTQYF,TGTGCCAGCAGCCCGTCGGGAGGCCGCACAGATACGCAGTATTTT
12,TRBV6-1,many,-,TRBJ2-1,CASSSTGWGQFF,TGTGCCAGCAGTTCTACAGGGTGGGGGCAGTTCTTC
13,TRBV5-1,many,-,TRBJ1-2,CASSTIQGSGYTF,TGCGCCAGCAGCACCATACAGGGATCGGGCTACACCTTC
14,TRBV6-1,many,-,TRBJ1-3,CASSEQSSGNTIYF,TGTGCCAGCAGTGAACAGAGCTCTGGAAACACCATATATTTT
16,TRBV6-2/TRBV6-3,medium-sized,TRBD1,TRBJ2-2,CASSLRGTGIPGELFF,TGTGCCAGCAGTTTAAGGGGGACAGGGATCCCCGGGGAGCTGTTTTTT
12,TRBV13,many,-,TRBJ2-3,CASSLFTDTQYF,TGTGCCAGCAGCTTATTTACAGATACGCAGTATTTT
14,TRBV5-8,many,-,TRBJ1-2,CASSLFPGRDGYTF,TGTGCCAGCAGCTTGTTTCCGGGAAGAGATGGCTACACCTTC
13,TRBV18,many,-,TRBJ1-2,CASSPSDSRGYTF,TGTGCCAGCTCACCGTCGGACAGTCGGGGCTACACCTTC
14,TRBV5-1,few,-,TRBJ1-1,CASSLAVGGTEAFF,TGCGCCAGCAGCTTGGCCGTGGGGGGGACTGAAGCTTTCTTT
15,TRBV24-1,many,-,TRBJ2-7,CATSDSTKLTYEQYF,TGTGCCACCAGTGATAGCACAAAGTTAACCTACGAGCAGTACTTC
15,TRBV6-1,few,TRBD1,TRBJ1-1,CASSPWTGNIDEAFF,TGTGCCAGCAGTCCATGGACAGGGAATATTGATGAAGCTTTCTTT
14,TRBV7-2,many,TRBD1,TRBJ2-7,CASRPTGGAYEQYF,TGTGCCAGCAGACCTACAGGGGGCGCGTACGAGCAGTACTTC